This record looks at one TCR beta chain sequence and its context. The data were obtained in a study of blood T cell repertoires in COVID-19. Losses at the gene ends were 3 bases for V and 5 bases for J; bases not matched to a gene: 3. Per the germline V gene, CDR1 is GTSNPN and CDR2 is SVGIG (reference sequence). This CDR3 spans 13 amino acids. The protocol was immunoSEQ multiplex PCR, while the TCRdb copy is restricted to in-frame clones and leaves out a portion. The table has about 43,000 clones, around 90% seen once; the top ten hold around 9.6%. The chain joins TRBV30 to TRBJ2-5; 10 bases line up with TRBD2. The specimen was peripheral blood. The receptor was derived from a woman over 75 with active COVID-19. For the CDR3, the DNA is TGTGCCTGGAGACTAGCGGGGAGGGAGACCCAGTACTTC. Translation gives CAWRLAGRETQYF.